A selection of T cell receptor beta chains follows, all from one sample in a study of CD8+ T cells in alopecia areata. TCRdb's copy holds only in-frame clones and misses some; the assay was immunoSEQ multiplex PCR. The sample gives roughly 150,000 clones, 50% to 60% of which show up once; around 4.8% is in the top ten. Sequences were obtained from CD4+ T cells sorted from blood. The source is a human donor in good health. Both conserved end residues are part of each CDR3. D genes are given only for firm matches. The listing skips clone size in some rows; elsewhere it reads once, few, many or a size class.

d_gene	v_gene	j_gene	abundance	CDR3aa	CDR3nt
TRBD1	TRBV11-2	TRBJ2-6	-	CASSSQGAGANVLTF	TGTGCCAGCAGCTCGCAGGGGGCTGGGGCCAACGTCCTGACTTTC
-	TRBV27	TRBJ2-1	-	CASSSNEQFF	TGTGCCAGCAGTTCCAATGAGCAGTTCTTC
-	TRBV29-1	TRBJ1-4	-	CSVSRDNEKLFF	TGCAGCGTATCCAGGGATAATGAAAAACTGTTTTTT
-	TRBV5-1	TRBJ2-5	few	CASSFQFQETQYF	TGCGCCAGCAGCTTCCAGTTCCAAGAGACCCAGTACTTC
-	TRBV19	TRBJ2-5	-	CASSIRGPGNAQYF	TGTGCCAGTAGTATAAGAGGCCCGGGGAATGCCCAGTACTTC
-	TRBV7-9	TRBJ2-1	-	CASSLAAIDEQFF	TGTGCCAGCAGCTTAGCGGCCATCGATGAGCAGTTCTTC
-	TRBV30	TRBJ2-1	medium-sized	CAWSGSAVTLYNEQFF	TGTGCCTGGAGTGGCTCGGCGGTAACCCTCTACAATGAGCAGTTCTTC
-	TRBV29-1	TRBJ1-2	-	CSVRGGGAYVLNNYGYTF	TGCAGCGTTCGGGGAGGTGGGGCGTATGTTTTAAATAACTATGGCTACACCTTC
-	TRBV11-2	TRBJ2-5	-	CASSLGGGQETQYF	TGTGCCAGCAGCTTAGGTGGAGGGCAAGAGACCCAGTACTTC
TRBD2	TRBV11-2	TRBJ2-5	-	CASSFLGQPGLAGETQYF	TGTGCCAGCAGCTTTTTGGGCCAACCGGGACTAGCAGGAGAGACCCAGTACTTC
-	TRBV2	TRBJ2-1	-	CASSEISRPFF	TGTGCCAGCAGTGAAATAAGTAGGCCCTTCTTC
TRBD2	TRBV19	TRBJ2-5	-	CASSIDGRETQYF	TGTGCCAGTAGTATCGACGGGAGGGAGACCCAGTACTTC
-	TRBV29-1	TRBJ2-1	few	CSVEDQEGVTYNEQFF	TGCAGCGTTGAAGATCAGGAGGGCGTAACCTACAATGAGCAGTTCTTC
-	TRBV9	TRBJ1-2	-	CASSARVDYGYTF	TGTGCCAGCAGCGCTCGAGTGGACTATGGCTACACCTTC
-	TRBV14	TRBJ1-1	-	CASSRDLNTEAFF	TGTGCCAGCAGCAGGGATCTGAACACTGAAGCTTTCTTT
TRBD1	TRBV11-3	TRBJ2-1	-	CASSTQGASYNEQFF	TGTGCCAGCAGCACACAGGGGGCATCCTACAATGAGCAGTTCTTC
TRBD2	TRBV5-1	TRBJ2-1	-	CASSLATLAGGPNNEQFF	TGCGCCAGCAGCTTGGCGACTTTAGCGGGAGGGCCCAACAATGAGCAGTTCTTC
-	TRBV29-1	TRBJ2-3	-	CSVPMSDTQYF	TGCAGCGTTCCAATGTCAGATACGCAGTATTTT
-	TRBV7-9	TRBJ2-5	-	CASSRRGRGQETQYF	TGTGCCAGCAGCCGTCGGGGACGGGGGCAAGAGACCCAGTACTTC